A selection of T cell receptor beta chains follows, all from one sample in a study of T cells in Graves' hyperthyroidism and ophthalmopathy. Each CDR3 protein is one row after TCRdb ran MiXCR on the multiplex PCR reads. Among around 250,000 distinct CDR3 sequences listed, 14% to 15% were seen once. What was sequenced was blood. All receptors come from a woman between 40 and 55 years old with Graves' hyperthyroidism that later progressed to Graves' ophthalmopathy. CDR3s leave out the opening cysteine and the closing phenylalanine or tryptophan. Each record gives: J gene, V gene, clone size, CDR3 protein. Rows give clone size only sometimes, using once, few, many, or a class for an expanded clone.

j_call: TRBJ1-2
v_call: TRBV28
clone_size: many
cdr3_aa: ASSYQAPLQGGYGYT

j_call: TRBJ2-1
v_call: TRBV9
clone_size: .
cdr3_aa: ASGVETRWRYNEQF

j_call: TRBJ2-4
v_call: TRBV20-1
clone_size: .
cdr3_aa: SALLGREGRNIQY

j_call: TRBJ2-7
v_call: TRBV4-1
clone_size: .
cdr3_aa: ASSQEYAPGEQY

j_call: TRBJ2-1
v_call: TRBV29-1
clone_size: few
cdr3_aa: SAVWDVYEQF

j_call: TRBJ2-3
v_call: TRBV27
clone_size: many
cdr3_aa: ASRPDRESDTQY

j_call: TRBJ2-2
v_call: TRBV3-1
clone_size: few
cdr3_aa: ASSTPRAGGLF

j_call: TRBJ1-1
v_call: TRBV28
clone_size: many
cdr3_aa: ASSARQGAVTAEAF

j_call: TRBJ2-5
v_call: TRBV28
clone_size: .
cdr3_aa: ASSLYWETQY

j_call: TRBJ1-4
v_call: TRBV4-2
clone_size: .
cdr3_aa: ASSHRFKDRTNNEKLF

j_call: TRBJ2-3
v_call: TRBV5-1
clone_size: many
cdr3_aa: ASSWGSGSLTDTQY

j_call: TRBJ2-2
v_call: TRBV30
clone_size: many
cdr3_aa: AFCTVRGSGELF

j_call: TRBJ1-5
v_call: TRBV11-2
clone_size: .
cdr3_aa: ASSTSRGNQPQH

j_call: TRBJ2-3
v_call: TRBV5-1
clone_size: few
cdr3_aa: ASSLDYPPDTQY

j_call: TRBJ1-1
v_call: TRBV27
clone_size: many
cdr3_aa: ASSVHVGRTEAF

j_call: TRBJ2-1
v_call: TRBV5-1
clone_size: many
cdr3_aa: ASSLGKTSANEQF

j_call: TRBJ2-1
v_call: TRBV5-4
clone_size: many
cdr3_aa: ASSLGLAVYNEQF

j_call: TRBJ2-3
v_call: TRBV13
clone_size: many
cdr3_aa: ASSLLGKVGRASTDTQY

j_call: TRBJ2-7
v_call: TRBV28
clone_size: many
cdr3_aa: ASSFRIFYEQY

j_call: TRBJ2-5
v_call: TRBV6-1
clone_size: many
cdr3_aa: ASSYHPGLAGGPGETQY

j_call: TRBJ2-2
v_call: TRBV28
clone_size: many
cdr3_aa: ASGQGFYTGELF

j_call: TRBJ1-1
v_call: TRBV2
clone_size: many
cdr3_aa: ASSAVRNTEAF